A selection of T cell receptor beta chains follows, all from one sample in a study of CD8 T cells in ankylosing spondylitis. TCRdb re-analysed the 5' RACE reads in MiXCR, keeping a single row per CDR3 protein. The sample contains roughly 180,000 distinct CDR3 sequences, around 9.6% of which appear only once. Sequencing was carried out using blood, either unsorted or a sorted T cell fraction (not recorded which). The receptors stem from a female donor with ankylosing spondylitis or in good health (not recorded which). CDR3s leave out the opening cysteine and the closing phenylalanine or tryptophan. Fields, in order: J gene, V gene, CDR3 protein.

TRBJ1-1 | TRBV27 | ASSLSSPTANTEAF
TRBJ2-3 | TRBV7-6 | ASSSSGEGTDTQY
TRBJ2-7 | TRBV28 | ASKVAGEGLLAYEQY
TRBJ2-7 | TRBV20-1 | SASVADRGYEQY
TRBJ2-7 | TRBV7-9 | ASSFNLAGSEQY
TRBJ1-1 | TRBV24-1 | ATSDATGFSEAF
TRBJ2-7 | TRBV12-3/TRBV12-4 | ASSLATSGSEQY
TRBJ2-1 | TRBV6-5 | ASSSKGNEQF
TRBJ2-1 | TRBV7-9 | ASLAGWTNEQF
TRBJ2-1 | TRBV24-1 | ATSDRPRVDSYNEQF
TRBJ1-1 | TRBV12-3/TRBV12-4 | ASSPPTGEAF
TRBJ2-1 | TRBV24-1 | ATSDAEYNEQF
TRBJ1-2 | TRBV7-2 | ASSSPLQHNYGYT
TRBJ2-2 | TRBV4-2 | ASSQPGLVTTGELF
TRBJ2-7 | TRBV3-1 | ASSQDLGNEQY
TRBJ2-1 | TRBV25-1 | ASSVGPFDSGEQF
TRBJ2-5 | TRBV30 | AWSVLAGVGETQY
TRBJ2-3 | TRBV24-1 | ATSDSPGPRSDTQY
TRBJ1-1 | TRBV6-1 | ASSRTRDRNTEAF
TRBJ2-2 | TRBV27 | ASKGFFEAGELF
TRBJ2-1 | TRBV12-3/TRBV12-4 | ASSDERTVYNEQF
TRBJ2-1 | TRBV29-1 | SGIGGRYQQF
TRBJ1-4 | TRBV28 | ASSDPPTGLENEKLF
TRBJ2-1 | TRBV7-9 | ASSLAPGGPRWNEQF
TRBJ1-1 | TRBV28 | ASSFPPVAF
TRBJ2-1 | TRBV12-3/TRBV12-4 | ASSFSGLERI
TRBJ2-7 | TRBV20-1 | SAWTSGSMYEQY
TRBJ2-7 | TRBV6-2/TRBV6-3 | ASTLAGTTYEQY
TRBJ2-1 | TRBV27 | ASGTSWRTLNEQF
TRBJ1-1 | TRBV25-1 | ASRRAGTEAF
TRBJ1-3 | TRBV12-3/TRBV12-4 | ASRGQAGNTIY
TRBJ2-3 | TRBV20-1 | SASRLDRRTDTQY
TRBJ1-1 | TRBV6-1 | ASALKGSNTEAF
TRBJ1-2 | TRBV19 | ATEDRPNYGYT
TRBJ1-1 | TRBV9 | ASSPLPEVF
TRBJ2-5 | TRBV27 | ASSTPGTGTQETQY
TRBJ2-2 | TRBV7-9 | ASSPLGAGELF
TRBJ2-1 | TRBV7-9 | ASRKLDNEQF